This T cell receptor beta chain originates from a study of T cells in Graves' hyperthyroidism and ophthalmopathy (dated by TCRdb to the late 2010s). A note on the overall study: Peripheral blood samples were taken at initial diagnosis, before any treatment was given. The 95 to 100 discovery patients were randomly divided into training and test sets at a 7:3 ratio. After blood sampling, hyperthyroidism patients were treated with methimazole at a starting dose of 30 mg daily, and ophthalmopathy patients were treated with high-dose intravenous methylprednisolone. Thyroid tissue and blood T-cell repertoires from six Graves' hyperthyroidism patients were also compared in the study. According to the paper, TCR Vbeta CDR3 sequencing was carried out on more than 120 peripheral blood samples, which came from 40 to 45 ophthalmopathy, around 74 hyperthyroidism and roughly 17 progressor patients. Prospective prediction of ophthalmopathy was tested in an independent validation cohort consisting of 18 hyperthyroidism patients and more than 15 patients who later progressed to ophthalmopathy. To identify TCR V-J signatures that set the groups apart, the researchers used a discovery cohort of more than 95 patients, made up of 40 to 45 with Graves' ophthalmopathy and about 60 with stable Graves' hyperthyroidism. Paper-wide results and their limitations: Blood samples also contained most of the expanded thyroid clonotypes (frequency above 0.001), which suggests that blood repertoires may reflect thyroid immune responses. In validation, the model predicted progression to ophthalmopathy a median of about 6.5 months before onset, with 70% to 71% sensitivity and 72.22% specificity. Sample size was not statistically predetermined, and investigators were not blinded to group allocation. In cross-validation, a model built on a 13 V-J signature told ophthalmopathy apart from stable hyperthyroidism with 85% to 90% sensitivity and roughly 82% specificity, and in testing the same model reached 80%/75%.

This clonotype was detected many times. What antigen it recognizes has not been identified. Base qualities are not recorded, but no much larger clone differs from it by a single base. TCR beta CDR3 regions were amplified from RNA transcripts. The TCR CDR3 was subjected to a first round of RT-PCR using the HTBI primer set and the Qiagen OneStep RT-PCR kit. Libraries were constructed in a second round of multiplex PCR, after which size selection and purification were performed. Paired-end sequencing of the libraries was performed with 100 bp reads on an Illumina HiSeq2000. On the study's bioinformatics: SOAPnuke was used to process the raw data, with reads discarded if the reads contained adapters or uncalled bases, had a mean Phred below 15, or lacked an exact constant-primer or identifier match. COPE v1.2.5 was used to merge the high-quality paired reads, and each unique nucleotide sequence was defined as a clonotype. MiTCR v1.1 was used to align the clonotypes against IMGT TRBV, TRBD and TRBJ reference segments. Only V-J combinations with frequency above 0.0001, covering 99.2% of repertoires, were analysed. The TCS score was defined as F50 (clonal expansion) divided by E x V (chaos), with BLOSUM62-based TCRdist calculated between CDR3 peptides within each V-J. Welch's t-statistics and random forest reduced roughly 530 V-J features to 13, which were used in a naive Bayes classifier (R e1071). Clones were called with MiXCR by TCRdb after fastp trimmed the public reads at Q25, and only in-frame beta chains were retained. One record per CDR3 amino acid sequence lists the most common genes and DNA. The V and J calls and clone size come from TCRdb's table, not from the authors' own analysis. The sample profile shows approximately 590,000 distinct CDR3 sequences; approximately 15% of them were found once. 6.5% to 8% of the sample goes to the ten largest clones.

Graves' hyperthyroidism was defined as stable when no progression to ophthalmopathy occurred over 18 months of follow-up. The hyperthyroidism patients were between 18 and 65 years old and newly diagnosed, with a disease duration of less than 2 months. The study excluded patients with uncontrolled infections, other autoimmune diseases, pregnancy or lactation. Diagnoses relied on clinical symptoms, serum thyroxine and TRAb, thyroid ultrasound and orbital computed tomography. PBMCs were separated from roughly 10 ml of fresh peripheral blood using Ficoll-Paque density gradient centrifugation. Total RNA was extracted using Trizol reagent, and RNA quality was assessed on an Agilent 2100 Bioanalyzer. The sequencing sample was made of blood. The receptor was isolated from a woman aged 25 to 45 with Graves' hyperthyroidism.

DNA sequence: TGTGCCAGCTCTCCAAGACAGGGCGAGGAGCAGTTCTTC. This encodes CASSPRQGEEQFF. The chain uses TRBV18 and TRBJ2-1; 7 nucleotides in the junction match TRBD1. From its cysteine to its phenylalanine, the CDR3 spans 13 amino acids. The retained sequence is limited to the CDR3, 39 bases, with the frame set at the first base. V trim: 6 bases; J trim: 10 bases; unmatched bases: 9. The germline V gene supplies CDR1 KGHSH and CDR2 LQKENI.